One and the same sample provided the 2 T cell receptor beta chains below, sequenced in a study of shared clonotypes between healthy human individuals. Sequencing used immunoSEQ multiplex PCR; TCRdb keeps in-frame clones, though not all of them. This sample carries over 2 million clones, approximately 90% of them seen once, and the ten largest clones take 0.3% to 0.45%. Sequences were obtained from naive CD4+ T cells from PBMCs. Documented subset: CD45RA+ positively selected. These receptors were collected from a man aged 18 to 29 in good health. Some clones in this sample may be carry-over from other donors' samples.

Comment on this clone: This sample includes further DNA sequences coding for the same CDR3. This chain uses TRBV5-1 with TRBJ2-7; TRBD1 aligns across 10 bases. The germline gives CDR1 SGHRS, CDR2 YFSETQ. Germline trimming cut 0 bases from V and 5 bases from J; bases unmatched to any gene: 2. CDR3 length equals 14 residues. CDR3 nucleotides: TGCGCCAGCAGCTTGGTCGGGACAGGGGACGAGCAGTACTTC. This translates into CASSLVGTGDEQYF.

V usage is TRBV2 and J usage is TRBJ1-1; TRBD1 agrees at 7 bases. CDR3 size: 14 residues. Germline V gene lookup returns CDR1 SNHLY and CDR2 FYNNEI. In nucleotides, the CDR3 is TGTGCGTCCATGGGGACAGCCCGAAACACTGAAGCTTTCTTT. As protein: CASMGTARNTEAFF.